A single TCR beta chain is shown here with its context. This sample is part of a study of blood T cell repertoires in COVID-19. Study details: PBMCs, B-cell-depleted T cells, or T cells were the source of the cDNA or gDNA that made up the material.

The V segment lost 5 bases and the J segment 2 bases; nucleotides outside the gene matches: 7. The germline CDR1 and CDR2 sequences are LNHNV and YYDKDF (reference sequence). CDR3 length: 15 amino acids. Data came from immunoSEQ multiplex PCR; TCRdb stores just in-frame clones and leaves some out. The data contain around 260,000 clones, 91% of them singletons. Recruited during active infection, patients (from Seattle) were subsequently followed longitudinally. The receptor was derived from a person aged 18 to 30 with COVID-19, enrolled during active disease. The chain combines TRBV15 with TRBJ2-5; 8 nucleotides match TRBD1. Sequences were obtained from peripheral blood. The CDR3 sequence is CATSGRTGSQETQYF. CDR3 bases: TGTGCCACCAGCGGAAGGACAGGGAGTCAAGAGACCCAGTACTTC.